This TCR beta chain was observed in a study of cytotoxic CD8 clonotypes in ibrutinib-treated CLL (dated by TCRdb to the early 2020s). For the study in its entirety: In this cohort, over 14 patients were treatment-naive and about a dozen were relapsed/refractory, while fewer than 18 had unmutated IGHV. Partial responses were observed in roughly 24 patients and complete responses in 2; after a median follow-up of about 69 months, remission was maintained in 15 or so patients and progression was observed in some twelve. Of the 90 or so participants in the trial, approximately 26 had longitudinal samples available. Patients were still on ibrutinib when every remission and progressive disease sample was collected. Samples averaged 255,043 productive templates and tens of thousands of productive rearrangements. Cryopreserved peripheral blood mononuclear cells were obtained before treatment, at response, and at either sustained remission or disease progression. Samples at response were collected after a median of about 12 months of treatment, with a range of about 6 to 40 months. Study-wide findings and limitations: Sampling times were not matched between patients in sustained remission and patients whose disease was progressing, and lymph node repertoires were not examined. Clonality increased at ibrutinib response, stayed stable in sustained remission, and fell back toward baseline at progression. Public clonotypes were rare and either contracted or stayed stable during treatment, and the rise in clonality at ibrutinib response reflected the expansion of private clonotypes. Baseline clonality was found to be higher than that of age-matched healthy donors and was strongly correlated with circulating CD8+ T-cell counts.

According to the germline V gene, CDR1 reads MNHNS and CDR2 reads SASEGT. For this chain, trimming is 6 bases at the V end and 6 bases at the J end, and the number of junction bases without a gene match is 2. Including cysteine and phenylalanine, the CDR3 has 14 amino acids. Left in the record is the CDR3 DNA by itself, 42 bases read in frame from the first base. To note about this clone: No cognate antigen has been identified for it. Within one base of it there is no much larger clone, and no base qualities were kept.

A MiSeq instrument was used for deep resolution sequencing, which targeted depths ranging from 1 in 1 million up to 1 in 200,000 T cells, with coverage averaging 10x for each clonotype. TCR beta libraries were generated with the immunoSEQ hsTCRB Kit. On the study's bioinformatics: ImmunoSEQ Data Assistant and ImmunoSEQ Analyzer were used for data analysis, and V, D and J genes were assigned according to IMGT definitions. Clonality, which ranges from 0 to 1, was calculated by subtracting the normalized Shannon entropy of productive rearrangement frequencies from one. Only overrepresented clonotypes making up at least 0.05% of the repertoire of each patient were included in the public clonotype analysis. Some 13 age-matched healthy donor repertoires from immuneACCESS served as clonality controls. TCRdb limited this immuneACCESS table to in-frame rearrangements with V and J called. A share of clones is missing; checked studies link under half to unresolved V genes, and the rest is unexplained. V, J and clone size were drawn from that table, and D and trimming were deduced from the DNA. The sample has 45,000 to 50,000 clones on record, roughly 50% of them singletons. The ten largest clones add up to approximately 32% of the sample.

According to the study, the label for this sample's time point signals: about a year on ibrutinib. For TCR beta library preparation, approximately 2.2 micrograms of genomic DNA were isolated from cryopreserved PBMCs. High-throughput TCR beta sequencing was performed on longitudinal blood samples from CLL patients receiving ibrutinib monotherapy. Patients were enrolled in a phase 2 open-label single-center ibrutinib monotherapy trial. The source material was PBMCs, sampled after 12 months of ibrutinib treatment. The chain couples TRBV6-1 to TRBJ2-1; 13 middle bases align to TRBD2. This clonotype was obtained from a human donor with chronic lymphocytic leukemia. The CDR3 sequence is CASRGLAGANEQFF. The sequenced DNA is TGTGCCAGCAGAGGACTAGCGGGAGCCAATGAGCAGTTCTTC.